These 14 T cell receptor beta chains share one sample of origin, sequenced in a study of OX40 agonist ivuxolimab in advanced cancers. Repertoires were generated with immunoSEQ multiplex PCR, while TCRdb's copy carries only in-frame clones and drops some. The profile shows about 32,000 clones, approximately 90% of them singletons. Here the sequenced sample was CD4+ or CD8+ T cells sorted from blood, taken in a trial of the OX40 agonist ivuxolimab. These receptors all stem from an adult with an advanced solid tumor such as melanoma, head and neck, liver or kidney cancer.

This chain joins TRBV25-1 and TRBJ1-5; no firm D call. Trimming cost V 2 bases and J 9 bases, with 17 bases left between them. The germline CDR1 and CDR2 sequences are MGHDK and SYGVNS. CDR3 size: 15 residues. CDR3 DNA sequence: TGTGCCAGCAGTGAACCCCCCAGACGGGCGGGGCCCCAGCATTTT. The encoded protein is CASSEPPRRAGPQHF.

V usage is TRBV5-6 and J usage is TRBJ2-7, with D possibly TRBD2 on 5 matching bases. The V gene lost 6 bases and the J gene lost 5 bases, with 27 bases spanning the gap. CDR1 SGHDT and CDR2 YYEEEE come from the germline V gene. The CDR3 extends over 17 amino acids. The CDR3 region is CASTNYGRGPLENEQYF. DNA of the CDR3: TGTGCCAGCACCAACTATGGTAGAGGGCCCCTAGAAAACGAGCAGTACTTC.

The gene calls are TRBV7-9 and TRBJ1-6; unclear D gene. The CDR3 contains 18 residues. Looked up from germline, CDR1 is SEHNR and CDR2 is FQNEAQ (reference sequence). The germline V and J ends were trimmed by 4 bases and 1 base, with 17 bases remaining between them. As DNA, the CDR3 is TGTGCCAGCAGCTCAGCCGAACTCTCGGGGTCCTATAATTCACCCCTCCACTTT. Its translation: CASSSAELSGSYNSPLHF.

This chain uses TRBV18 with TRBJ2-7; D remains unclear. The CDR3 covers 13 residues. Trimming cost V 4 bases and J 0 bases, with 7 bases left between them. Germline values: CDR1 KGHSH, CDR2 LQKENI. The CDR3 sequence: CASSQVSSYEQYF. CDR3 DNA: TGTGCCAGCTCACAGGTCAGCTCCTACGAGCAGTACTTC.

The chain recombines TRBV13 with TRBJ2-7; no clear D gene. Between the trimmed V and J ends, which lost 5 bases and 3 bases, there was a span of 14 bases. In germline, CDR1 is PRHDT, CDR2 FYEKMQ (reference sequence). The CDR3 length is 14 residues. CDR3 coding DNA: TGTGCCAGCAGCCCCCGTCTAACAATCTACGAGCAGTACTTC. Translating gives CASSPRLTIYEQYF.

The chain couples TRBV9 to TRBJ2-3, with TRBD1 as a possible D gene (5 bases). The CDR3 is 14 residues long. From germline, CDR1 is SGDLS and CDR2 YYNGEE. Trimming took 3 bases from V and 0 from J, leaving 8 bases between them. The CDR3 loop is CASSASGSTDTQYF. Here the CDR3 DNA reads TGTGCCAGCAGCGCTTCAGGGAGCACAGATACGCAGTATTTT.

V usage is TRBV7-3 and J usage is TRBJ1-3; D is unclear. Germline assignment: CDR1 SGHTA and CDR2 FQGTGA. This CDR3 comprises 15 residues. V lost 2 bases and J lost 0, with 8 bases in between. CDR3: CASSLSAISGNTIYF. CDR3 nucleotides: TGTGCCAGCAGCTTATCCGCTATCTCTGGAAACACCATATATTTT.

This chain links TRBV10-3 with TRBJ2-7, with TRBD1 matching 7 bases. The CDR3 is made up of 15 amino acids. The junction had 13 bases not matched to a gene; V was cut back by 7 bases and J by 4 bases. The germline V gene encodes CDR1 ENHRY and CDR2 SYGVKD. CDR3 in amino acids: CAITNDRVDGYEQYF. The CDR3 nucleotides read TGTGCCATCACCAATGACAGGGTAGACGGATACGAGCAGTACTTC.

This sequence joins TRBV5-4 and TRBJ2-7, with 7 bases fitting TRBD1. V was clipped by 4 bases and J by 3 bases; unmatched bases: 4. CDR1 is SGHNT and CDR2 is YYREEE in the germline V gene (reference sequence). The CDR3 runs to 13 residues. In DNA, the CDR3 is TGTGCCAGCAGCCCAGGGGACAGCTACGAGCAGTACTTC. It translates to CASSPGDSYEQYF.

Only a few counts were recorded for this clone. The rearrangement uses TRBV18 and TRBJ2-3; 9 nucleotides match TRBD2. The V segment lost 2 bases and the J segment 0 bases; nucleotides outside the gene matches: 9. The CDR3 runs to 18 residues. The V gene's germline CDR1 is KGHSH and CDR2 LQKENI. The CDR3 nucleotides read TGTGCCAGCTCACCATCCCCGCCACTAGCGGGTAGCACAGATACGCAGTATTTT. It encodes CASSPSPPLAGSTDTQYF. Drawing the rest from reference TRBV18 and TRBJ2-3, the complete variable domain is NAGVMQNPRHLVRRRGQEARLRCSPMKGHSHVYWYRQLPEEGLKFMVYLQKENIIDESGMPKERFSAEFPKEGPSILRIQQVVRGDSAAYFCASSPSPPLAGSTDTQYFGPGTRLTVL.

V gene TRBV7-8 combines with J gene TRBJ1-2; no clear D. V shed 1 base and J shed 14 bases, with 23 bases lying between them. Germline values: CDR1 SGHVS, CDR2 FQNEAQ. The CDR3 runs to 15 residues. The CDR3 protein is CASSLGGRAARSFTF. DNA of the CDR3: TGTGCCAGCAGCTTAGGAGGGAGGGCGGCTAGATCTTTTACCTTC.

The rearrangement links TRBV4-2 to TRBJ2-1; possibly TRBD2 for D (6 bases). Trimming cost V 8 bases and J 5 bases, with 13 bases left between them. This CDR3 region has 13 residues. Germline CDR1 reads LGHNA; CDR2 reads YNFKEQ. This CDR3 is CASGLSAHNEQFF. The CDR3 DNA reads TGTGCCAGCGGACTATCAGCCCACAATGAGCAGTTCTTC.

The chain joins TRBV9 to TRBJ2-1, with 15 positions matching TRBD2. Unmatched junction bases numbered 9, after V lost 7 bases and J lost 7 bases. There are 16 residues in the CDR3. Per germline, CDR1 SGDLS and CDR2 YYNGEE. The CDR3 nucleotides read TGTGCCAGCTCCCTCGGGGGACTAGCGGGAGGAAATGAGCAGTTCTTC. Encoded protein: CASSLGGLAGGNEQFF.

This chain connects TRBV11-2 to TRBJ2-3; 11 bases are shared with TRBD2. V was pared by 5 bases and J by 2 bases, with 6 bases of the junction left unmatched. The CDR3 is 16 residues long. Per the germline V gene, CDR1 is SGHAT and CDR2 is FQNNGV. The CDR3 bases are TGTGCCAGCAGCCCAACTAGCGGGGGCTACACAGATACGCAGTATTTT. It yields the protein CASSPTSGGYTDTQYF.